The sequence of this TCR beta chain was determined in a study of OX40 agonist ivuxolimab in advanced cancers. Study-level background: The dose-escalation cohort was roughly 84% male, with a mean age of 60 years, ranging roughly 20 to 90. General study findings and limits: The work left the antigen specificity of expanded peripheral T cells undetermined.

On this clone: Its specificity is unknown. At one of its ends the junction is not consistent with the germline gene, which may arise from a read error.

The CDR3 is 15 amino acids. Germline CDR1 MGHRA, CDR2 YSYEKL. Sequencing was performed with immunoSEQ multiplex PCR; in TCRdb, only in-frame clones are kept and a portion is missing. The sample includes some 46,000 clones, around 92% seen only once; the top ten take about 10%. This specimen consisted of CD4+ or CD8+ T cells sorted from blood, obtained in a trial of the OX40 agonist ivuxolimab. V is TRBV4-1 and J is TRBJ1-2; D not certain. The TCR comes from an adult with an advanced solid tumor such as melanoma, head and neck, liver or kidney cancer. The CDR3 is CTSSQPRLGFWGYTF. The DNA for the CDR3 is TGCACCAGCAGCCAACCCAGGCTTGGATTCTGGGGCTACACCTTC.